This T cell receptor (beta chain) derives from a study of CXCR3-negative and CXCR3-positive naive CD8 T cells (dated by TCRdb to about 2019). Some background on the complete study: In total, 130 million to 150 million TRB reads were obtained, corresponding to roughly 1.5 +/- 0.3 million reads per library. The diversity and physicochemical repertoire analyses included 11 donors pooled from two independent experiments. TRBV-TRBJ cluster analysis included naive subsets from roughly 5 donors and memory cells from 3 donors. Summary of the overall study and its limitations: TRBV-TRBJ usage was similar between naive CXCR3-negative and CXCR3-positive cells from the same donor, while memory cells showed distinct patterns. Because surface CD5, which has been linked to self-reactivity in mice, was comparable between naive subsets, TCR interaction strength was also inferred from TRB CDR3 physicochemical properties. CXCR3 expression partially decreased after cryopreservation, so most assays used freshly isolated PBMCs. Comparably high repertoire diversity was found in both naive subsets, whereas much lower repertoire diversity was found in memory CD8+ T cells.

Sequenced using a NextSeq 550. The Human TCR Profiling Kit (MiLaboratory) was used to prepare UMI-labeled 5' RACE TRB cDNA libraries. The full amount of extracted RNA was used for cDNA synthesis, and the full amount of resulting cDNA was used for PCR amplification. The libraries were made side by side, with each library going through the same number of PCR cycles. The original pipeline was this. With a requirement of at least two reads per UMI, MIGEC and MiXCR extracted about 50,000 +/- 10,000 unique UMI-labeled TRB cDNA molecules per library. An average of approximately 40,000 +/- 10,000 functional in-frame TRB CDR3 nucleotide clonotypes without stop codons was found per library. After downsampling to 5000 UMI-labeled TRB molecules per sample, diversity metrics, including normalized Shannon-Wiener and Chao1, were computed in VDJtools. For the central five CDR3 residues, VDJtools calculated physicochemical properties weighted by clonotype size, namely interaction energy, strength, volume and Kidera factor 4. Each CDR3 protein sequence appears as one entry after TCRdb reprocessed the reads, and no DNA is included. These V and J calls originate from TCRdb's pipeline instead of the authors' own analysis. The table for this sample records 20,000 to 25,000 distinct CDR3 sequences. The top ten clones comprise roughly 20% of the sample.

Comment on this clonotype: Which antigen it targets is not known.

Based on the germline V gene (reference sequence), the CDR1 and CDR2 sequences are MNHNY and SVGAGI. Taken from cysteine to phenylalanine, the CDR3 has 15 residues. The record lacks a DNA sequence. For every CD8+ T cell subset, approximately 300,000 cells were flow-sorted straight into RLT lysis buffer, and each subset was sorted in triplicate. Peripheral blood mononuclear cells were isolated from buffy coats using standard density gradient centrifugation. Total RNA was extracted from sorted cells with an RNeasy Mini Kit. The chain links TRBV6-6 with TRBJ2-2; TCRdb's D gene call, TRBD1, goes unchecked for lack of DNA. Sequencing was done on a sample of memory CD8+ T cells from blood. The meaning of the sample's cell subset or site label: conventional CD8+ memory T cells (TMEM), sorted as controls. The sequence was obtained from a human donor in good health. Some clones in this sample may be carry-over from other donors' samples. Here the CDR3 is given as CASSYGAYLTGELFF.